The sequence of this TCR beta chain was determined in a study of cytomegalovirus exposure and HLA in healthy donors. This clone was seen a handful of times. CDR3 length: 15 amino acids. In germline, CDR1 is MGHRA, CDR2 YSYEKL. The V end lost 5 bases, the J end lost 3 bases, and 16 bases lay between the germline ends. Primers for the PCR totalled 60 Vbeta and 13 Jbeta. Authors' analysis steps: In a later analysis, 80 million or so unique TCR beta chains included roughly 11 million shared by two or more donors. Profiled with immunoSEQ multiplex PCR; TCRdb holds only in-frame clones, not every one. The V and J calls and clone size were taken over from that table, and D and trimming were inferred from the DNA. Here the sample spans about 150,000 clones, about 85% being singletons.

This TCR was sampled from a male donor in good health and CMV-seropositive. The sample taken for sequencing was PBMCs. The gene calls are TRBV4-1 and TRBJ1-2; D perhaps matches TRBD1 (6 bases). The CDR3 spells CASSVEGGADYGYTF. In DNA form, the CDR3 reads TGCGCCAGCAGCGTAGAAGGGGGGGCCGACTATGGCTACACCTTC.